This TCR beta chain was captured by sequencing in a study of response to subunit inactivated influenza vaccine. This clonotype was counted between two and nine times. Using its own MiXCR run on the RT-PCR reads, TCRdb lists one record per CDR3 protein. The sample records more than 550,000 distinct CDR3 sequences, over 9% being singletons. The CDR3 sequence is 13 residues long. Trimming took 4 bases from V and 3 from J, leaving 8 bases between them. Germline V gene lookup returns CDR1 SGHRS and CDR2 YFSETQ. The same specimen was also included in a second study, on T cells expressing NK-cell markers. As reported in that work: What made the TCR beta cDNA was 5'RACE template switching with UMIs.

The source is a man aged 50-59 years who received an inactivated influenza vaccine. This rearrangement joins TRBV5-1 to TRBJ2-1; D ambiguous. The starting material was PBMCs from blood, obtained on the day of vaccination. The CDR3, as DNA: TGCGCCAGCAGCGGCCAGTTCTACAATGAGCAGTTCTTC. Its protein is CASSGQFYNEQFF.